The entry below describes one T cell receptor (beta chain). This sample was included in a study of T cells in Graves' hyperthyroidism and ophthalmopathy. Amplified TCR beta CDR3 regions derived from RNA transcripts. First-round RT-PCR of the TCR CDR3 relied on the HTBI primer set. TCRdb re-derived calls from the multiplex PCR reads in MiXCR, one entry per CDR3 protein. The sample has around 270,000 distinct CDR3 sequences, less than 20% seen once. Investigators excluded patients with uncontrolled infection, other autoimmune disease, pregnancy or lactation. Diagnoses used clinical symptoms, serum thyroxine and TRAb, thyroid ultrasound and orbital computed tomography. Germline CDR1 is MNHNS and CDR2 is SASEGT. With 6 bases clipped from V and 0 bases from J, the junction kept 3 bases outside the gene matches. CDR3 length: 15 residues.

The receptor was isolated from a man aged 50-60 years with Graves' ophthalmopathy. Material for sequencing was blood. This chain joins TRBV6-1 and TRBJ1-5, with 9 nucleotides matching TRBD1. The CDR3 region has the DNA TGTGCCAGCAGACGGGACAGGGATAGCAATCAGCCCCAGCATTTT. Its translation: CASRRDRDSNQPQHF.